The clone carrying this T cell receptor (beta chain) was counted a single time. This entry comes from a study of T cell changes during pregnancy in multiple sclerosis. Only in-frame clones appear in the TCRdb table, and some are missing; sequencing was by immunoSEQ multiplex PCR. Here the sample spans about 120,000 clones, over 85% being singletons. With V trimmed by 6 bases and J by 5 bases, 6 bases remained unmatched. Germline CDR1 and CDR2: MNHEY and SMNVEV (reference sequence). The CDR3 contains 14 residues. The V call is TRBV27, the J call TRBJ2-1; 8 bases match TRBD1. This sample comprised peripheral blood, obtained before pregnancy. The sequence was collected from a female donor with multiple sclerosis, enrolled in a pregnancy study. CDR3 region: CASRKQGVNNEQFF. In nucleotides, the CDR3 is TGTGCCAGCAGGAAACAGGGGGTTAACAATGAGCAGTTCTTC.